One sample yielded the 5 T cell receptor beta chains listed below, sequenced in a study of blood T cell repertoires in COVID-19. Some clones are missing from TCRdb's copy, which holds only in-frame ones; the method was immunoSEQ multiplex PCR. The sample holds fewer than 350,000 clones, 81% seen once. Sequencing input: peripheral blood. The receptors were gathered from a woman aged 60-70 years with active or convalescent COVID-19.

V is TRBV18 and J is TRBJ1-3, with 7 nucleotides matching TRBD1. The V and J ends lost 6 bases and 0 bases, in that order; junction bases with no gene match: 5. CDR1 and CDR2 from the germline V gene are KGHSH and LQKENI. The CDR3 length is 15 residues. For the CDR3, the DNA is TGTGCCAGCTCGCGGGGACAGCTCTCTGGAAACACCATATATTTT. Amino acids: CASSRGQLSGNTIYF.

The chain employs TRBV19 and TRBJ1-2; tentatively, D is TRBD1 (5 bases). The CDR3 is 13 residues long. The V end lost 5 bases, the J end lost 8 bases, and 15 bases lay between the germline ends. Germline V CDR1 and CDR2: LNHDA, SQIVND (reference sequence). CDR3 in DNA: TGTGCCAGTAGTGTCTCGCAGGGAAGCGGCTACACCTTC. It encodes CASSVSQGSGYTF.

The chain carries TRBV27 and TRBJ1-6; 9 nucleotides line up with TRBD1. CDR1 is MNHEY and CDR2 is SMNVEV in the germline V gene (reference sequence). The CDR3 is 18 amino acids. The junction had 17 bases not matched to a gene; V was cut back by 7 bases and J by 7 bases. As DNA, the CDR3 is TGTGCCAGCACCCGGTGGGGGACAGGGTCCGTGAGGAATTCACCCCTCCACTTT. This translates into CASTRWGTGSVRNSPLHF.

In this sample, this clone turned up many times. This chain joins TRBV30 and TRBJ2-2, with D uncertain. The germline V and J ends were trimmed by 6 bases and 6 bases, with 17 bases remaining between them. CDR3 size: 14 residues. Per germline, CDR1 GTSNPN and CDR2 SVGIG (reference sequence). The CDR3 coding sequence is TGTGCCTGTTGCAACGTACAAGATGCCGGGGAGCTGTTTTTT. Its translation: CACCNVQDAGELFF.

The V gene is TRBV3-1 (or the pseudogene TRBV3-2), the J gene TRBJ1-3; TRBD1 is a possible D gene (6 bases). This CDR3 is 17 amino acids long. V lost 1 base and J lost 0, with 13 bases in between. Germline assignment: CDR1 LGHDT and CDR2 YNNKEL (reference sequence). The CDR3 region is CASSQASGHRSGNTIYF. CDR3 nucleotide sequence: TGTGCCAGCAGCCAAGCCTCGGGACACCGCTCTGGAAACACCATATATTTT.